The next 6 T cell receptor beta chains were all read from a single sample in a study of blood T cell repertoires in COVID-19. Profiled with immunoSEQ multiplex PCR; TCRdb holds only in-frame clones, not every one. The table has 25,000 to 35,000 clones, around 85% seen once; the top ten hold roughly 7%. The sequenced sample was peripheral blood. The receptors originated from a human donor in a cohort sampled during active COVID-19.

CDR3 region: CASSYSTGDEQFF. The CDR3 DNA is TGTGCCAGCAGTTACTCGACGGGTGATGAGCAGTTCTTC. The V gene is TRBV6-5, the J gene TRBJ2-1; no clear D. CDR1 and CDR2 (germline): MNHEY, SVGAGI. CDR3 size: 13 residues. V gave up 0 bases and J gave up 8 bases, with 8 bases separating them.

CDR3: CASSPGLAGGGYNEQFF. CDR3 in DNA: TGTGCCAGTAGTCCGGGACTAGCGGGAGGGGGGTACAATGAGCAGTTCTTC. The chain carries TRBV19 and TRBJ2-1; 16 nucleotides agree with TRBD2. V dropped 5 bases and J dropped 4; count of bases not matched to a gene: 5. The germline gives CDR1 LNHDA, CDR2 SQIVND (reference sequence). The CDR3 has 17 residues.

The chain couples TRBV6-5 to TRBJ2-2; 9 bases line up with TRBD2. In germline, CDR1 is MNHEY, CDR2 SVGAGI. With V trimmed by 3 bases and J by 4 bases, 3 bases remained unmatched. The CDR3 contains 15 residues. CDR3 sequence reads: CASSYGLAFTGELFF. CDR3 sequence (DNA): TGTGCCAGCAGTTATGGACTAGCGTTCACCGGGGAGCTGTTTTTT.

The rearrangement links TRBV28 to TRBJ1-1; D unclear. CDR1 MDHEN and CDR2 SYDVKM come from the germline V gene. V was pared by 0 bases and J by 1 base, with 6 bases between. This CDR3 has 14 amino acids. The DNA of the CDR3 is TGTGCCAGCAGTTTATGGACTGCGAACACTGAAGCTTTCTTT. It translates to CASSLWTANTEAFF.

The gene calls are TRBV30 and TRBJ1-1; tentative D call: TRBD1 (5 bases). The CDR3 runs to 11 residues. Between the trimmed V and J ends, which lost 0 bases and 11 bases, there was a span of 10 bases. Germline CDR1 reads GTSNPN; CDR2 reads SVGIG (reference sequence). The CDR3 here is CAWSVERGAFF. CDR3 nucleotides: TGTGCCTGGAGTGTGGAGCGGGGGGCTTTCTTT.

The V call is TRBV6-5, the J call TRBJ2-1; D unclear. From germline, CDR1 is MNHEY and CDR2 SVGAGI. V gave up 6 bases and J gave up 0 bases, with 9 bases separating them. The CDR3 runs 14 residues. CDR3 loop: CASRLQSSYNEQFF. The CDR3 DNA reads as TGTGCCAGCAGATTACAGAGCTCCTACAATGAGCAGTTCTTC.